Listed below are T cell receptor beta chains from one sample, sequenced in a study of PD-1 blockade in classical Hodgkin lymphoma. Assay: immunoSEQ multiplex PCR; the TCRdb copy retains only in-frame clones and omits some. Among more than 10,000 clones listed, approximately 80% were seen once. The specimen comprised CD4+ T cells from blood, sampled before the fourth cycle of nivolumab. The receptors originated from a human donor with classical Hodgkin lymphoma. CDR3s include the opening cysteine and the closing phenylalanine or tryptophan. The D gene is left open where the match is weak. The size field is filled for only some rows; it gives once, few, many or a size class.

clone size	D gene	V gene	J gene	CDR3 DNA	CDR3 protein
-	-	TRBV25-1	TRBJ2-1	TGTGCCAGCAGTGAAACCTTGGAGGGCAATGAGCAGTTCTTC	CASSETLEGNEQFF
few	-	TRBV7-9	TRBJ1-1	TGTGCCAGCAGCTTAGTGCCAGGTAACACTGAAGCTTTCTTT	CASSLVPGNTEAFF
few	-	TRBV10-3	TRBJ2-6	TGTGCCATCAGTGGATTCTCTGGGGCCAACGTCCTGACTTTC	CAISGFSGANVLTF
once	-	TRBV29-1	TRBJ1-1	TGCAGCGTTGGATGGGGGGCACGGGGGAACACTGAAGCTTTCTTT	CSVGWGARGNTEAFF
-	-	TRBV6-6	TRBJ2-1	TGTGCCAGCAGTTACTCCGGGACTCCAGGCGATGAGCAGTTCTTC	CASSYSGTPGDEQFF
-	-	TRBV11-3	TRBJ2-4	TGTGCCAGCAGCTTACAAGGGACTTACATTCAGTACTTC	CASSLQGTYIQYF
-	-	TRBV27	TRBJ1-3	TGTGCCAGCAGTTTAGCGAGAAGTTCCGGAAACACCATATATTTT	CASSLARSSGNTIYF
-	TRBD1	TRBV7-2	TRBJ1-2	TGTGCCAGCAGCTTACGGCAGGGGGTTATCTATGGCTACACCTTC	CASSLRQGVIYGYTF
-	-	TRBV7-2	TRBJ1-1	TGTGCCAGCAGTAGAAGGGCCCTGAGGGGTGCGGCGGAAGCTTTCTTT	CASSRRALRGAAEAFF
-	-	TRBV6-1	TRBJ1-1	TGTGCCAGCAACTTAAAATCCGGGTTCTATGAAGCTTTCTTT	CASNLKSGFYEAFF